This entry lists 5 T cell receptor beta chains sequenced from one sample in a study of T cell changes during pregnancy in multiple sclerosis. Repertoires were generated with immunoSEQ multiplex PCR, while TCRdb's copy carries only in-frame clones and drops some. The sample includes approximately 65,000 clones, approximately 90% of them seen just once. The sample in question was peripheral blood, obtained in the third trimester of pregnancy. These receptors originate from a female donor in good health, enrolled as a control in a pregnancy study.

Here the CDR3 DNA reads TGTGCCAGCAGGGGAGGGGGGTCCGGAAACACCATATATTTT. As protein: CASRGGGSGNTIYF. V usage is TRBV6-1 and J usage is TRBJ1-3; the D gene is possibly TRBD1 (6 bases). V lost 6 bases and J 4 bases, leaving 13 bases between the germline ends. This CDR3 has 14 amino acids. Germline loops: CDR1 MNHNS, CDR2 SASEGT.

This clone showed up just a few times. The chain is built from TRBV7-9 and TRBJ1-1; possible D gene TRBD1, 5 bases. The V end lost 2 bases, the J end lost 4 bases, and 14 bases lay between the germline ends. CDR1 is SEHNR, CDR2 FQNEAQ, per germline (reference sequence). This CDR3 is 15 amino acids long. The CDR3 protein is CASSLRDAGRTEAFF. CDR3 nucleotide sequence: TGTGCCAGCAGCTTAAGGGATGCAGGGCGCACTGAAGCTTTCTTT.

The CDR3 sequence: CASSPQGVSYNEQFF. The CDR3, as DNA: TGCGCCAGCAGCCCACAGGGGGTCTCCTACAATGAGCAGTTCTTC. V is TRBV5-1 and J is TRBJ2-1; TRBD1 agrees at 8 bases. CDR3 length: 15 amino acids. Trimming at V came to 4 bases and at J to 0 bases, leaving 3 bases not matched to a gene. Germline V gene data show CDR1 as SGHRS and CDR2 as YFSETQ. Full variable domain (missing parts from reference TRBV5-1 and TRBJ2-1): KAGVTQTPRYLIKTRGQQVTLSCSPISGHRSVSWYQQTPGQGLQFLFEYFSETQRNKGNFPGRFSGRQFSNSRSEMNVSTLELGDSALYLCASSPQGVSYNEQFFGPGTRLTVL.

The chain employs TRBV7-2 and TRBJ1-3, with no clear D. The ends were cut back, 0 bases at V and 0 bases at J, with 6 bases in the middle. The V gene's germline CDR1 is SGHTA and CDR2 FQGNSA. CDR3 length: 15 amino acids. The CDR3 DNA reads TGTGCCAGCAGCTTAGCCCCCTTCTCTGGAAACACCATATATTTT. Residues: CASSLAPFSGNTIYF.

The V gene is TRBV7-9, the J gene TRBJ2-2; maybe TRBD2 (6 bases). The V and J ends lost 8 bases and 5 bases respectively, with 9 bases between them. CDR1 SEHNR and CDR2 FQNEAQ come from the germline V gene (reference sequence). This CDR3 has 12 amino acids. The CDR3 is CASGRQTGELFF. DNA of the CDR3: TGTGCCAGCGGGAGGCAGACCGGGGAGCTGTTTTTT.